This T cell receptor beta chain was observed in a study of T cell responses to AZD1222 COVID-19 vaccine. Points from the study as a whole: Donors, mostly white British, included more females; clonal diversity was possibly underestimated. Samples come after the peak T cell response, not at day 14.

Clones were sequenced by immunoSEQ multiplex PCR, and TCRdb holds only the in-frame ones, with some missing. The sample contains 100,000 or so clones, nearly 90% of which appear only once. Note on this clone: Its antigen remains unknown.

This specimen was peripheral blood, taken 28 days after the second AZD1222 dose. The origin of this receptor is an adult who received the AZD1222 COVID-19 vaccine.

In DNA, the CDR3 is TGTGCCAGCAGTTTAGCCGATTCACCCCTCCACTTT. Amino acids: CASSLADSPLHF. The chain links TRBV12-3 or TRBV12-4 to TRBJ1-6; D remains ambiguous. V was shortened by 0 bases and J by 8 bases, with 2 bases between the two germline ends. The CDR3 is 12 residues long.